This paragraph reports one TCR beta chain. Its antigen is still unknown. Data came from immunoSEQ multiplex PCR; TCRdb stores just in-frame clones and leaves some out. The table shows about 62,000 clones, with about 85% occurring only once. This sample is part of a study of OX40 agonist ivuxolimab in advanced cancers. CDR1 and CDR2 from the germline V gene are SNHLY and FYNNEI. The CDR3 is 14 amino acids. V shed 5 bases and J shed 5 bases, with 13 bases lying between them. Findings of the study overall: Compared with CD4+, CD8+ T cells on average had more expanded clones.

Sequenced here: CD4+ or CD8+ T cells sorted from blood, sampled in a trial of the OX40 agonist ivuxolimab. The chain has TRBV2 and TRBJ1-5, with TRBD1 as a possible D gene (6 bases). The sequence came from an adult with an advanced solid tumor such as melanoma, head and neck, liver or kidney cancer. The CDR3: CASSYTGYHQPQHF. DNA of the CDR3: TGTGCCAGCAGTTACACAGGGTACCATCAGCCCCAGCATTTT. The full variable domain, with the rest looked up from reference TRBV2 and TRBJ1-5, is EPEVTQTPSHQVTQMGQEVILRCVPISNHLYFYWYRQILGQKVEFLVSFYNNEISEKSEIFDDQFSVERPDGSNFTLKIRSTKLEDSAMYFCASSYTGYHQPQHFGDGTRLSIL.